This entry concerns a single T cell receptor (beta chain). Its antigen is as yet unknown. This entry is derived from a study of T cell clones after liver transplantation. Study information: Three of eight recipients were HCV-positive; others had non-autoimmune, non-viral indications.

Whole-study results and caveats: Donor-reactive sequences fell more than third party-reactive ones, suggesting partial deletion.

Germline CDR1 and CDR2: LNHDA and SQIVND (reference sequence). Trimming took 6 bases from V and 5 from J, leaving 13 bases between them. The CDR3 runs 13 residues. Data came from immunoSEQ multiplex PCR; TCRdb stores just in-frame clones and leaves some out. The table shows about 51,000 clones, with 85% to 90% occurring only once. This chain uses TRBV19 with TRBJ1-1; D uncertain. This specimen was CD8+ T cells from blood, taken 12 months after liver transplant. The receptor's source is a human patient who received a liver transplant. Some T cells may have originated in the graft donor. In nucleotides, the CDR3 is TGTGCCAGTAGCCATGGCTTGGGAACTGAAGCTTTCTTT. It codes for CASSHGLGTEAFF.